The clone carrying this TCR beta chain was found once. These data are taken from a study of blood T cell repertoires in COVID-19. Repertoires were generated with immunoSEQ multiplex PCR, while TCRdb's copy carries only in-frame clones and drops some. Of under 300,000 clones in the sample, more than 70% were seen once. V gave up 0 bases and J gave up 5 bases, with 11 bases separating them. The CDR3 loop spans 14 amino acids. CDR1 is SGHRS and CDR2 is YFSETQ in the germline V gene. The rearrangement joins TRBV5-1 to TRBJ1-2; unclear D gene. This clonotype was obtained from a woman aged 55 to 70 in a cohort exposed to, infected with or recovered from COVID-19 (not recorded which). Sequencing was performed on PBMCs or T cells enriched from blood (not recorded which). In nucleotides, the CDR3 is TGCGCCAGCAGCTTGGAGGGAGGAGGTTATGGCTACACCTTC. Protein product: CASSLEGGGYGYTF.